This paragraph reports one T cell receptor beta chain. These data belong to a study of blood T cell repertoires in COVID-19. Overall study context: Sample material is recorded as cDNA or gDNA derived from T cells, B-cell-depleted T cells, or PBMCs.

TCRdb's copy holds only in-frame clones and misses some; the assay was immunoSEQ multiplex PCR. The sample records around 150,000 clones, over 80% being singletons. The V gene's germline CDR1 is SGHRS and CDR2 YFSETQ. The CDR3 is 16 residues long. V shed 3 bases and J 2 bases; nucleotides not matched to a gene: 8. The chain combines TRBV5-1 with TRBJ2-5, with 9 bases matching TRBD2. The sequenced material came from peripheral blood. The sequence came from a woman in her sixties who had recovered from COVID-19. CDR3 sequence (DNA): TGCGCCAGCAGCTCGCGTCTAGCGGGGAGGCAAGAGACCCAGTACTTC. This encodes CASSSRLAGRQETQYF.